The source of this T cell receptor beta chain is a study of blood T cell repertoires in COVID-19 (dated by TCRdb to about 2020). With respect to the entire study: The collaborator samples originated in the United States, Italy and Spain and spanned the acute and convalescent phases of COVID-19. The repertoires were released in a freely available public database meant as a resource for research on the immune response to SARS-CoV-2. The prospective study material was composed of cDNA or gDNA derived from T cells, B-cell-depleted T cells, or PBMCs. The samples were drawn from two sources: the first 160 participants of the ongoing ImmuneRACE study, and 1,200 or so subjects contributed by 6 global collaborators. Subjects who had been exposed to COVID-19, were actively infected with it, or had recovered from it provided the deeply sampled blood TCRbeta repertoires that made up the dataset. Where available, HLA class I and class II types were taken from metadata supplied by the sample provider and were not determined by assay-based typing. Sample metadata almost always included a de-identified subject ID, COVID-19 status, age in years and sex. Overall results and qualifications from the work: The quantity of clinical and demographic metadata differed by source and by participant and was supplied without curation.

TCRbeta CDR3 regions were amplified from genomic DNA using the immunoSEQ Assay, a bias-controlled multiplex PCR. As for how the authors treated the data: The number of nucleated cells in each sample was estimated from the amplification of reference gene primers within the assay. To quantify the absolute abundance of each unique TCRbeta CDR3 rearrangement, sequence reads were collapsed and filtered. For each sample, productive Simpson clonality was calculated by taking the square root of Simpson's diversity index across productive rearrangements. The clones in this table, taken by TCRdb from immuneACCESS, are in-frame only. Not every clone is retained; where verified, under half of the shortfall comes from an unresolved V gene, and the cause of the rest is unknown. The V and J calls and clone size are taken from that table; D and trimming were inferred from the DNA. The sample table records about 80,000 clones; roughly 86% of these occur just once. 20% to 25% of the sample is in the top ten clones.

CDR1 and CDR2 are drawn from the germline V gene: SGHVS, FQNEAQ. From the cysteine through the phenylalanine, the CDR3 covers 11 amino acids. Of the read, only the CDR3 DNA is kept; its 33 bases are in frame from base 1. The junction carries 14 bases between V and J, which are trimmed by 5 bases and 14 bases respectively. The collaborating institutions used their own protocols to collect whole blood in K2EDTA tubes. For TCRbeta analysis, collaborator samples were shipped as frozen whole blood, as isolated PBMCs, or as DNA extracted from either sample type. This clone was seen only a few times. Its antigen is not yet known. Qualities for individual bases were not recorded, and no much larger clone is one base off.

This chain joins TRBV7-8 to TRBJ2-3; the D segment might be TRBD1 or TRBD2, since each matches 7 bases. The sequenced material came from peripheral blood. The receptor comes from a human donor in a cohort sampled during active COVID-19. The bases read TGTGCCAGCAGCCAGGGGGGGGTTCCGTATTTT. Its amino acids are CASSQGGVPYF.